This TCR beta chain was sequenced for a study of long-term antiretroviral therapy in people with HIV. The immunoSEQ assay was v3.0, run at survey level. The method was immunoSEQ multiplex PCR; TCRdb's version includes in-frame clones alone and lacks a portion of them. The repertoire holds about 22,000 clones, with about 80% as singletons. Germline-derived CDR1 and CDR2 are SEHNR and FQNEAQ (reference sequence). This CDR3 has 15 amino acids. Trimming took 4 bases from V and 3 from J; bases not matched to a gene: 4. This clone appeared a single time. The chain couples TRBV7-9 to TRBJ2-5; 11 nucleotides agree with TRBD1. The source of this sequence is a woman aged 40 to 50 with HIV. Material: unsorted PBMCs, obtained 4.1 years after starting antiretroviral therapy. This chain's CDR3 is CASSSRGQGEETQYF. The DNA for the CDR3 is TGTGCCAGCAGCTCGAGGGGACAGGGGGAAGAGACCCAGTACTTC.